Listed here are 18 T cell receptor beta chains from one sample, sequenced in a study of blood T cell repertoires in COVID-19. This table comes from immunoSEQ multiplex PCR, and its TCRdb copy is limited to in-frame clones, with some not included. This table has 200,000 to 250,000 clones, about 82% appearing once. The sample taken for sequencing was peripheral blood. The receptors shown here come from a woman in her seventies with COVID-19, enrolled during active disease.

The J gene is TRBJ2-1, the V gene TRBV29-1; tentatively, D is TRBD1 (6 bases). Germline lookup yields CDR1 SQVTM and CDR2 ANQGSEA. The CDR3 covers 14 residues. The ends were cut back, 6 bases at V and 0 bases at J, with 12 bases in the middle. CDR3 in DNA: TGCAGCGTGGAAACAGGGAGCTCCTACAATGAGCAGTTCTTC. Protein sequence: CSVETGSSYNEQFF.

The chain carries TRBV7-8 and TRBJ2-7; no definite D call. This CDR3 is 14 amino acids long. V was clipped by 3 bases and J by 2 bases, with 11 bases between them. Germline CDR1 is SGHVS and CDR2 is FQNEAQ. The CDR3 protein is CASSFDNPTYEQYF. As DNA, the CDR3 is TGTGCCAGCAGCTTTGACAATCCTACCTACGAGCAGTACTTC.

V usage is TRBV19 and J usage is TRBJ1-6; 11 positions agree with TRBD1. The CDR3 loop spans 16 amino acids. Unmatched junction bases numbered 3, after V lost 1 base and J lost 7 bases. Germline CDR1 reads LNHDA; CDR2 reads SQIVND (reference sequence). CDR3 protein: CASSIVGTGGNSPLHF. The CDR3 region has the DNA TGTGCCAGTAGTATAGTCGGGACAGGGGGGAATTCACCCCTCCACTTT.

The gene calls are TRBV6-4 and TRBJ2-7; 10 bases align to TRBD2. The germline V gene has CDR1 MRHNA and CDR2 SNTAGT. The trim removed 9 bases at V and 1 base at J, leaving 18 bases unmatched. This CDR3 is 18 amino acids long. The CDR3, as DNA: TGTGCCAGGCCGCGGTTACTAGCGGGGAACGGTTCGTCCTACGAGCAGTACTTC. As protein: CARPRLLAGNGSSYEQYF.

The chain couples TRBV21-1 to TRBJ1-1; whether TRBD1, the table's D call, matches the DNA was not checked. TRBV21-1 is reported as a pseudogene. The CDR3 extends over 12 amino acids. Written as DNA, the CDR3 is TGTGCCAGCAGCAAAGGCGCAGGGGTAGCTTTCTTT. It translates to CASSKGAGVAFF.

The chain combines TRBV7-9 with TRBJ2-7; 8 positions match TRBD1. Germline assignment: CDR1 SEHNR and CDR2 FQNEAQ (reference sequence). V was clipped by 4 bases and J by 6 bases; unmatched bases: 5. This CDR3 contains 13 residues. CDR3 coding DNA: TGTGCCAGCAGCTCGGGACAGGACCGCGAGCAGTACTTC. This gives the protein CASSSGQDREQYF.

The V call is TRBV4-2, the J call TRBJ1-1; D possibly corresponds to TRBD1 (5 bases). The CDR3 contains 18 residues. With 1 base removed from V and 2 bases from J, the gap between germline ends came to 20 bases. The germline V gene encodes CDR1 LGHNA and CDR2 YNFKEQ. The CDR3 here is CASSQVWPGGGANTEAFF. CDR3 nucleotides: TGTGCCAGCAGCCAAGTGTGGCCGGGAGGTGGGGCCAACACTGAAGCTTTCTTT.

The chain links TRBV19 to TRBJ1-2, with a possible D match to TRBD1 (6 bases). CDR1 and CDR2 (germline): LNHDA, SQIVND (reference sequence). Trimming shortened V by 1 base and J by 1 base, and 7 bases separated the two germline ends. This CDR3 region has 14 residues. CDR3 amino acids: CASSIGTDNYGYTF. In nucleotides, the CDR3 is TGTGCCAGTAGTATAGGGACAGATAACTATGGCTACACCTTC.

The chain recombines TRBV3-1 (or the pseudogene TRBV3-2) with TRBJ2-7; possible D gene TRBD1, 5 bases. With 1 base removed from V and 6 bases from J, the gap between germline ends came to 13 bases. From germline, CDR1 is LGHDT and CDR2 YNNKEL (reference sequence). There are 14 residues in the CDR3. This CDR3 reads CASSQVPEGVEQYF. The CDR3 nucleotides read TGTGCCAGCAGCCAAGTGCCAGAAGGGGTCGAGCAGTACTTC.

This sequence joins TRBV6-1 and TRBJ1-1; a weak D match, TRBD1 (6 bases). V shed 3 bases and J shed 2 bases, with 7 bases lying between them. The CDR3 totals 13 residues. Germline V gene data show CDR1 as MNHNS and CDR2 as SASEGT. This CDR3 is CASSEDRNTEAFF. CDR3 DNA sequence: TGTGCCAGCAGTGAGGACAGAAACACTGAAGCTTTCTTT.

The genes are TRBV7-2 and TRBJ2-1; the match to TRBD2 covers 7 bases. Germline trimming cut 5 bases from V and 6 bases from J; bases unmatched to any gene: 10. CDR3 length: 15 residues. CDR1 and CDR2 (germline): SGHTA, FQGNSA. The CDR3 sequence is CASSLWTRLGNEQFF. The DNA of the CDR3 is TGTGCCAGCAGCCTTTGGACTAGGCTGGGCAATGAGCAGTTCTTC.

This clone has just a few counts. The rearrangement uses TRBV7-6 and TRBJ2-1, with D tentatively TRBD2 (6 bases). There are 16 residues in the CDR3. V was clipped by 3 bases and J by 9 bases, with 21 bases between them. The germline CDR1 and CDR2 sequences are SGHVS and FNYEAQ. The CDR3 nucleotides read TGTGCCAGCAGCTTGGGGGTACTAGCCCATATCGGTGAGCAGTTCTTC. This sequence encodes CASSLGVLAHIGEQFF.

The CDR3 spells CASSRERSSSYNEQFF. The CDR3 nucleotides read TGTGCCAGCAGCCGTGAGAGGTCCAGCTCCTACAATGAGCAGTTCTTC. The gene calls are TRBV4-2 and TRBJ2-1, with no clear D. The CDR3 extends over 16 amino acids. Trimming stripped 4 bases from V and 0 bases from J, with 13 bases between. Germline V lookup: CDR1 LGHNA, CDR2 YNFKEQ.

The genes are TRBV4-3 and TRBJ2-3, with D tentatively TRBD2 (6 bases). In germline, CDR1 is LGHNA, CDR2 YSLEER. CDR3 length equals 15 residues. V lost 2 bases, J lost 1 base, and 10 bases lay in between. The CDR3 bases are TGCGCCAGCAGCCAAACCGGGACTCGCACAGATACGCAGTATTTT. Its translation: CASSQTGTRTDTQYF.

The rearrangement uses TRBV7-8 and TRBJ1-3, with D unclear. The germline V gene encodes CDR1 SGHVS and CDR2 FQNEAQ. V was cut by 1 base and J by 8 bases, with 15 bases left in between. The CDR3 has 15 residues. The CDR3 spells CASSLGLRSLDTIYF. In DNA form, the CDR3 reads TGTGCCAGCAGCTTAGGTCTCAGGTCGTTAGACACCATATATTTT.

This clone has just one count. The chain is built from TRBV10-2 and TRBJ2-1; D perhaps matches TRBD2 (6 bases). Trimming left V 6 bases short and J 5 bases short, with 20 bases between. The CDR3 loop spans 16 amino acids. Looked up from germline, CDR1 is WSHSY and CDR2 is SAAADI. CDR3 nucleotides: TGCGCCAGCAGATCCCCGAGTGGCGGGGCACACAATGAGCAGTTCTTC. Translated: CASRSPSGGAHNEQFF.

On this clone itself: The same CDR3 is also encoded by other DNA sequences in this sample. V gene TRBV6-2 or TRBV6-3 combines with J gene TRBJ2-2; a weak D match, TRBD2 (5 bases). The CDR3 is 16 amino acids. Trimming took off 0 bases at V and 2 bases at J, with 10 bases between the two ends. Germline CDR1 and CDR2: MNHEY and SVGEGT. The CDR3 here is CASSYSGGGNTGELFF. CDR3 nucleotides: TGTGCCAGCAGTTACTCTGGCGGAGGCAACACCGGGGAGCTGTTTTTT.

This chain joins TRBV19 and TRBJ1-2, with 9 bases aligning to TRBD1. Germline V gene sequence: CDR1 LNHDA, CDR2 SQIVND (reference sequence). With 8 bases clipped from V and 2 bases from J, the junction kept 15 bases outside the gene matches. The CDR3 is 17 amino acids. CDR3 sequence: CASSSWVSGTGNYGYTF. CDR3 bases: TGTGCCAGTTCCAGCTGGGTCTCCGGGACAGGGAACTATGGCTACACCTTC.